Each of the 18 T cell receptor beta chains below was sequenced from the same sample in a study of OX40 agonist ivuxolimab in advanced cancers. TCRdb keeps only in-frame clones here, not all; method: immunoSEQ multiplex PCR. Counted here are approximately 74,000 clones, around 87% occurring once; the ten biggest clones make up over 9.5%. This sample comprised CD4+ or CD8+ T cells sorted from blood, obtained in a trial of the OX40 agonist ivuxolimab. The receptors shown here come from an adult with an advanced solid tumor such as melanoma, head and neck, liver or kidney cancer.

V and J are TRBV6-4 and TRBJ2-1, with D possibly being TRBD2 (5 bases). V was pared by 6 bases and J by 10 bases, with 16 bases between. The length of the CDR3 is 13 residues. Germline lookup yields CDR1 MRHNA and CDR2 SNTAGT. The CDR3 sequence: CASRFDWRGEQFF. In DNA, the CDR3 is TGTGCCAGCAGATTTGACTGGAGAGGGGAGCAGTTCTTC.

The genes are TRBV2 and TRBJ2-5; 7 positions match TRBD2. CDR3 length: 12 amino acids. The V segment lost 6 bases and the J segment 4 bases; nucleotides outside the gene matches: 2. The germline gives CDR1 SNHLY, CDR2 FYNNEI. The CDR3 coding sequence is TGTGCCAGCAGGTTAGCGGGAGAGACCCAGTACTTC. Translated: CASRLAGETQYF.

The rearrangement links TRBV29-1 to TRBJ2-6, with TRBD1 matching over 9 bases. The germline V gene encodes CDR1 SQVTM and CDR2 ANQGSEA. Losses at the gene ends were 1 base for V and 2 bases for J; bases not matched to a gene: 0. There are 15 residues in the CDR3. The CDR3 protein is CSVEGTGAGANVLTF. The CDR3 DNA reads TGCAGCGTTGAAGGGACAGGGGCTGGGGCCAACGTCCTGACTTTC.

J is TRBJ2-1 and V is TRBV11-3; 7 bases match TRBD2. CDR1 and CDR2 (germline): SGHNT, YENEEA. This CDR3 has 15 residues. The V and J ends lost 3 bases and 7 bases, in that order; junction bases with no gene match: 9. The CDR3 DNA sequence: TGTGCCAGCAGCTTTCAATCGGGGGGTCTGAATGAGCAGTTCTTC. Protein product: CASSFQSGGLNEQFF.

This clone is a singleton in its sample. The chain joins TRBV29-1 to TRBJ1-3, with D possibly matching TRBD1 (6 bases). V was pared by 2 bases and J by 2 bases, with 7 bases between. Germline V gene data show CDR1 as SQVTM and CDR2 as ANQGSEA. This CDR3 comprises 13 residues. The CDR3 coding sequence is TGCAGCGTTGAAACAGGGACTGGAAACACCATATATTTT. Its translation is CSVETGTGNTIYF.

This chain connects TRBV18 to TRBJ1-4, with D possibly being TRBD1 (6 bases). V lost 4 bases, J lost 8 bases, and 17 bases lay in between. This CDR3 spans 15 amino acids. The germline V gene has CDR1 KGHSH and CDR2 LQKENI. The CDR3 protein is CASSLGDRSPEKLFF. The CDR3 DNA sequence: TGTGCCAGCTCACTGGGCGACAGGTCTCCCGAAAAACTGTTTTTT.

The chain is built from TRBV5-1 and TRBJ2-3; 10 bases line up with TRBD1. The ends lost 4 bases at V and 7 bases at J; junction bases unmatched: 6. From germline, CDR1 is SGHRS and CDR2 YFSETQ. The CDR3 contains 14 residues. The CDR3 coding sequence is TGCGCCAGCAGCCCGGGACAGGGGATATATACGCAGTATTTT. Protein product: CASSPGQGIYTQYF.

The V gene is TRBV6-6, the J gene TRBJ2-7, with 8 bases matching TRBD2. V dropped 10 bases and J dropped 6; count of bases not matched to a gene: 8. The germline gives CDR1 MNHNY, CDR2 SVGAGI (reference sequence). This CDR3 has 12 amino acids. The CDR3 loop reads CATLGGGLEQYF. CDR3 DNA sequence: TGTGCCACGTTGGGCGGGGGGCTCGAGCAGTACTTC.

The CDR3 spells CAIRLGAQYF. CDR3 bases: TGTGCCATCAGACTCGGGGCGCAGTATTTT. The V gene is TRBV10-3, the J gene TRBJ2-3; D perhaps matches TRBD2 (5 bases). Trimming took off 6 bases at V and 10 bases at J, with 8 bases between the two ends. From germline, CDR1 is ENHRY and CDR2 SYGVKD. The CDR3 runs 10 residues.

The chain couples TRBV7-2 to TRBJ2-5, with TRBD2 identical over 8 bases. J lost 6 bases, V lost 5 bases, and 8 bases had no gene match. The germline gives CDR1 SGHTA, CDR2 FQGNSA. The CDR3 length is 14 residues. CDR3: CASSRGGQMKTQYF. CDR3 nucleotides: TGTGCCAGCAGCCGGGGGGGTCAGATGAAGACCCAGTACTTC.

The V call is TRBV28, the J call TRBJ2-7, with D possibly matching TRBD1 (5 bases). This CDR3 region has 13 residues. V dropped 6 bases and J dropped 5 bases, with 14 bases sitting between them. Germline CDR1 reads MDHEN; CDR2 reads SYDVKM. CDR3 DNA sequence: TGTGCCAGCAGGCAGGGTAACTTGGACGAGCAGTACTTC. It is translated as CASRQGNLDEQYF.

The chain recombines TRBV4-1 with TRBJ2-7, with D possibly called TRBD1 or TRBD2 (5 bases each). V shed 4 bases and J shed 0 bases, with 13 bases lying between them. The germline gives CDR1 MGHRA, CDR2 YSYEKL. This CDR3 comprises 15 residues. CDR3 in amino acids: CASSLGTVSSYEQYF. CDR3 sequence (DNA): TGCGCCAGCAGCCTGGGGACCGTGAGCTCCTACGAGCAGTACTTC.

The chain uses TRBV6-6 and TRBJ1-1; D remains ambiguous. Trimming took 5 bases from V and 11 from J, leaving 21 bases between them. The CDR3 contains 14 residues. Germline CDR1 and CDR2: MNHNY and SVGAGI (reference sequence). CDR3 protein: CASSHPPGSGFAFF. In DNA, the CDR3 is TGTGCCAGCAGTCACCCCCCTGGGTCCGGATTCGCTTTCTTT.

This sequence joins TRBV7-5 and TRBJ1-1. TRBV7-5 is reported as a pseudogene. This CDR3 has 16 amino acids. The CDR3 DNA sequence: TGTGCCAGAAGCACGCCACACACACCTTCGGGGACTGAAGCTTTCTTT. This sequence encodes CARSTPHTPSGTEAFF.

This chain joins TRBV18 and TRBJ2-2; D unclear. The germline CDR1 and CDR2 sequences are KGHSH and LQKENI. Between the trimmed V and J ends, which lost 0 bases and 5 bases, there was a span of 10 bases. The CDR3 consists of 15 residues. As DNA, the CDR3 is TGTGCCAGCTCACCACCGTCCCTCCGGACCGGGGAGCTGTTTTTT. This encodes CASSPPSLRTGELFF.

This clone appeared a single time. The rearrangement links TRBV7-6 to TRBJ1-2; TRBD1 aligns across 8 bases. J gave up 8 bases and V 5 bases, and 10 bases lay outside the gene matches. CDR1 and CDR2 from the germline V gene are SGHVS and FNYEAQ. CDR3 length: 14 amino acids. CDR3 DNA sequence: TGTGCCAGCAGCCAGGGGGCCAGGGATGAGGGCTACACCTTC. It is translated as CASSQGARDEGYTF.

J is TRBJ2-6 and V is TRBV27; 8 bases agree with TRBD1. This CDR3 region has 16 residues. Germline V lookup: CDR1 MNHEY, CDR2 SMNVEV (reference sequence). The V gene end was trimmed by 6 bases and the J gene end by 0 bases; junction bases not matched to a gene: 4. The CDR3 protein is CASRTGAYSGANVLTF. The DNA for the CDR3 is TGTGCCAGCAGGACAGGGGCCTACTCTGGGGCCAACGTCCTGACTTTC. Full variable domain (rest looked up from reference TRBV27 and TRBJ2-6): EAQVTQNPRYLITVTGKKLTVTCSQNMNHEYMSWYRQDPGLGLRQIYYSMNVEVTDKGDVPEGYKVSRKEKRNFPLILESPSPNQTSLYFCASRTGAYSGANVLTFGAGSRLTVL.

The J gene is TRBJ2-3, the V gene TRBV7-8; no firm D call. Trimming took 5 bases from V and 5 from J, leaving 11 bases between them. The CDR3 totals 13 residues. Germline V lookup: CDR1 SGHVS, CDR2 FQNEAQ. The CDR3 is CASSPRRVDTQYF. The CDR3, as DNA: TGTGCCAGCAGCCCCCGACGAGTAGATACGCAGTATTTT.